Below, 8 T cell receptor beta chains from the same sample are listed, as sequenced in a study of T cell responses to AZD1222 COVID-19 vaccine (dated by TCRdb to the early 2020s). Explained via the paper, the time point label denotes: baseline before first vaccination. The receptor library was made with the immunoSEQ multiplex PCR assay. Sourced from immuneACCESS, this table was stored by TCRdb with only in-frame sequences that have V and J called. A share of the clones is absent; for the studies checked, an unresolved V gene accounts for under half, and the remainder has no known explanation. This sample lists about 140,000 clones; 89% were detected once. The ten top clones hold 2.9% of the sample. The source was peripheral blood, collected on day 0 of AZD1222 vaccination. The receptors stem from an adult in good health.

This clone turned up a few times. The chain carries TRBV27 and TRBJ2-2, with 10 bases aligning to TRBD2. This CDR3 has 16 residues. Germline CDR1 is MNHEY and CDR2 is SMNVEV (reference sequence). V trimming: 4 bases; J trimming: 5 bases; junction bases outside the gene matches: 7. CDR3: CASSSTLAGVTGELFF. The CDR3 DNA sequence: TGTGCCAGCAGTTCCACCCTAGCGGGAGTTACCGGGGAGCTGTTTTTT.

On this clone itself: Compared with germline, one end of the junction differs, possibly owing to a read error. This sequence joins TRBV18 and TRBJ1-5; 8 nucleotides align to TRBD1. Germline lookup yields CDR1 KGHSH and CDR2 LQKENI. The length of the CDR3 is 15 residues. The DNA for the CDR3 is TGTGCCAACTCAGTTACAGGGGGTGGCGGTCAGCCCCAGCATTTT. It encodes CANSVTGGGGQPQHF.

This rearrangement joins TRBV6-6 to TRBJ1-2; no definite D call. The CDR3 spans 11 residues. Germline V CDR1 and CDR2: MNHNY, SVGAGI (reference sequence). The V end was cut by 4 bases, the J end by 4 bases, with 4 bases between. DNA of the CDR3: TGTGCCAGCAGTTCGGGCTATGGCTACACCTTC. The encoded protein is CASSSGYGYTF.

The V gene is TRBV5-6, the J gene TRBJ1-2; D is uncertain. This CDR3 is built from 15 residues. CDR1 SGHDT and CDR2 YYEEEE come from the germline V gene. The V and J ends lost 0 bases and 4 bases respectively, with 13 bases between them. Here the CDR3 DNA reads TGTGCCAGCAGCTTGGGAGCAGGTTCGTCCTATGGCTACACCTTC. Translated, it gives CASSLGAGSSYGYTF.

The chain carries TRBV7-2 and TRBJ1-2, with a tentative D call TRBD1 (5 bases). The V end was cut by 1 base, the J end by 0 bases, with 12 bases between. Looked up from germline, CDR1 is SGHTA and CDR2 is FQGNSA. The CDR3 runs to 16 residues. The CDR3 spells CASSLVGGGTNYGYTF. The CDR3 DNA is TGTGCCAGCAGCTTAGTGGGGGGAGGCACTAACTATGGCTACACCTTC. Full variable domain (missing parts from reference TRBV7-2 and TRBJ1-2): GAGVSQSPSNKVTEKGKDVELRCDPISGHTALYWYRQSLGQGLEFLIYFQGNSAPDKSGLPSDRFSAERTGGSVSTLTIQRTQQEDSAVYLCASSLVGGGTNYGYTFGSGTRLTVV.

The V gene is TRBV28, the J gene TRBJ1-2; TRBD1 is a possible D gene (5 bases). CDR1 is MDHEN, CDR2 SYDVKM, per germline. There are 13 residues in the CDR3. V lost 10 bases, J lost 2 bases, and 14 bases lay in between. The CDR3 region has the DNA TGTGCCACCCTCACGGGGGGGAACTATGGCTACACCTTC. This sequence encodes CATLTGGNYGYTF.

This clone was detected once. The CDR3 loop reads CASTPGTANTEAFF. The CDR3 region has the DNA TGCGCCAGCACCCCCGGGACGGCGAACACTGAAGCTTTCTTT. The genes are TRBV5-1 and TRBJ1-1; D possibly corresponds to TRBD1 (5 bases). Germline CDR1 is SGHRS and CDR2 is YFSETQ. The germline V and J ends were trimmed by 6 bases and 1 base, with 13 bases remaining between them. The CDR3 has 14 residues.

This chain joins TRBV11-2 and TRBJ2-3; D gene uncertain. This CDR3 contains 15 residues. V was trimmed by 3 bases and J by 1 base, leaving 11 bases between them. The germline CDR1 and CDR2 sequences are SGHAT and FQNNGV. The CDR3 sequence: CASSLNGFRTDTQYF. CDR3 nucleotide sequence: TGTGCCAGCAGCTTGAACGGTTTCCGCACAGATACGCAGTATTTT.